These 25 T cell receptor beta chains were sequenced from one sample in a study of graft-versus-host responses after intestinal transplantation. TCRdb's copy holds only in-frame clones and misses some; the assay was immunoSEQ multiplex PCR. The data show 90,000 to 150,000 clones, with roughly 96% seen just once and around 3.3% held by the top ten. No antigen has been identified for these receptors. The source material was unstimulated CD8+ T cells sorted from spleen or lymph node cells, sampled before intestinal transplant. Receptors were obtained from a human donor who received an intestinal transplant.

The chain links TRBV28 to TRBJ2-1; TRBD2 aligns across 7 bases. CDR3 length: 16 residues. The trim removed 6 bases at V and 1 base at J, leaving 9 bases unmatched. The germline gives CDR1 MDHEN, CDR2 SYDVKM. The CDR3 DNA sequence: TGTGCCAGCAGCCCCCGTAGTAGCGGGTCCTACAATGAGCAGTTCTTC. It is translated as CASSPRSSGSYNEQFF.

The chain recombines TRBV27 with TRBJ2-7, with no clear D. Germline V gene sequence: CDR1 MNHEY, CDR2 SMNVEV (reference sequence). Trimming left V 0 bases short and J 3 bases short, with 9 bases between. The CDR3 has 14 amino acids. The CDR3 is CASSLSPIIYEQYF. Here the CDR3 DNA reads TGTGCCAGCAGTTTATCGCCCATTATCTACGAGCAGTACTTC.

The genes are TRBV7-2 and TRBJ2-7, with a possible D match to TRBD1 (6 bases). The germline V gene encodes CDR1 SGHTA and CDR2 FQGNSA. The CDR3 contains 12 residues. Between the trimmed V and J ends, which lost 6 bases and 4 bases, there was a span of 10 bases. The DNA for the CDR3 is TGTGCCAGCAGGGGCCAGGGGTACGAGCAGTACTTC. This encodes CASRGQGYEQYF.

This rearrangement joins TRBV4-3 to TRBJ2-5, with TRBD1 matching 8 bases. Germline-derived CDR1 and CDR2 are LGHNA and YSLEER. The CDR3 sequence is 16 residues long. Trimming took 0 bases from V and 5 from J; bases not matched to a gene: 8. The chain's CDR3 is CASSQDGQGLRETQYF. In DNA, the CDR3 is TGCGCCAGCAGCCAAGATGGACAGGGCCTGAGGGAGACCCAGTACTTC.

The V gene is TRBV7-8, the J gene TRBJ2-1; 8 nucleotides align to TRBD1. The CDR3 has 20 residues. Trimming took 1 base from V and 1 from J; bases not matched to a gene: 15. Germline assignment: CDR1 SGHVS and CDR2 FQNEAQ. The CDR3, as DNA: TGTGCCAGCAGCTTAGGGGTGGGGACAGGCCTCCGGGCTTCCTACAATGAGCAGTTCTTC. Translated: CASSLGVGTGLRASYNEQFF.

The CDR3 bases are TGTGCCAGCAGTTACGAGCCGCTGAACACTGAAGCTTTCTTT. Residues: CASSYEPLNTEAFF. The chain uses TRBV6-5 and TRBJ1-1; unclear D gene. Germline V gene data show CDR1 as MNHEY and CDR2 as SVGAGI. V lost 2 bases to trimming and J lost 0 bases, with 7 bases between them. This CDR3 is built from 14 residues.

In nucleotides, the CDR3 is TGTGCCAGCAGTTTGCCCCGCACAGGCCTAAACACTGAAGCTTTCTTT. Translation gives CASSLPRTGLNTEAFF. The chain has TRBV28 and TRBJ1-1; possible D gene TRBD1, 5 bases. The CDR3 contains 16 residues. In germline, CDR1 is MDHEN, CDR2 SYDVKM. With 3 bases removed from V and 2 bases from J, the gap between germline ends came to 16 bases.

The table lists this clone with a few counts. DNA of the CDR3: TGCAGCGTTGAGGAGGACAGGCAAGAGACCCAGTACTTC. It translates to CSVEEDRQETQYF. The chain employs TRBV29-1 and TRBJ2-5; 7 nucleotides line up with TRBD1. The CDR3 consists of 13 residues. In germline, CDR1 is SQVTM, CDR2 ANQGSEA. The V segment lost 3 bases and the J segment 2 bases; nucleotides outside the gene matches: 3.

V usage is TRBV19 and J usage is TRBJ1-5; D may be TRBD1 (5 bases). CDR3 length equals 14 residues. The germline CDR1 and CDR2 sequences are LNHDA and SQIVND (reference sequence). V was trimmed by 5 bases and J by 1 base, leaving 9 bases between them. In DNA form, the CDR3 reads TGTGCCAGTAGTCCTTGGGACAGCAATCAGCCCCAGCATTTT. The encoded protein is CASSPWDSNQPQHF.

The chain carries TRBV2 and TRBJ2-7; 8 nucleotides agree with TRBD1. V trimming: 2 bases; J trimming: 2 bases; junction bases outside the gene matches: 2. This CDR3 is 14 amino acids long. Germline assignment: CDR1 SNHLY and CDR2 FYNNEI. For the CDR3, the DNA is TGTGCCAGCAGTGAAACAGGGGGGACCTACGAGCAGTACTTC. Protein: CASSETGGTYEQYF.

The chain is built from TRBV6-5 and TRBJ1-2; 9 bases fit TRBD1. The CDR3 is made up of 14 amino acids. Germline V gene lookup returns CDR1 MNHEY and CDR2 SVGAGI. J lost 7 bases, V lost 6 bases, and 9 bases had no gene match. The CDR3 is CASSADRGYSGYTF. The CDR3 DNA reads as TGTGCCAGCAGCGCTGACAGGGGGTACAGTGGCTACACCTTC.

The CDR3: CASSYRPRGPGSYNEQFF. The CDR3 nucleotides read TGTGCCAGCAGCTACCGGCCCCGGGGACCTGGCTCCTACAATGAGCAGTTCTTC. The gene calls are TRBV7-3 and TRBJ2-1; D assignment may be TRBD1 or TRBD2 (5 bases each). This CDR3 is built from 18 residues. V was pared by 4 bases and J by 0 bases, with 19 bases between. Germline CDR1 reads SGHTA; CDR2 reads FQGTGA.

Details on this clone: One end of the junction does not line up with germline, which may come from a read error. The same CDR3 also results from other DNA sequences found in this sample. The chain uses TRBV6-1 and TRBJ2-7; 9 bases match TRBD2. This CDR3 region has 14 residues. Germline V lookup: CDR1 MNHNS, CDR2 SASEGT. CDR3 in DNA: TGTGCCAGCAGGGAAGCGGGAGGCAGCTACGAGCAGTACTTC. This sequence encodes CASREAGGSYEQYF.

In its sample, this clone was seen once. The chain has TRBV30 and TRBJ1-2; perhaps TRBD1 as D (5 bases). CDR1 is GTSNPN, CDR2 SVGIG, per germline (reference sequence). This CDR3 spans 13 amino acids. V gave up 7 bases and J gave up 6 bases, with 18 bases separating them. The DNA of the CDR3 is TGTGCCTCTCCATCGGGGGTCGGGGATGGCTACACCTTC. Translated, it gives CASPSGVGDGYTF.

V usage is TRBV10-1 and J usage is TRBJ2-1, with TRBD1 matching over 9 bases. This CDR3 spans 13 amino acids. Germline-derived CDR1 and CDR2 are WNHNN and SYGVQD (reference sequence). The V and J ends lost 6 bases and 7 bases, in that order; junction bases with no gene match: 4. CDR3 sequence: CASSAGQGNEQFF. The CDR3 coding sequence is TGCGCCAGCAGCGCGGGACAGGGTAATGAGCAGTTCTTC.

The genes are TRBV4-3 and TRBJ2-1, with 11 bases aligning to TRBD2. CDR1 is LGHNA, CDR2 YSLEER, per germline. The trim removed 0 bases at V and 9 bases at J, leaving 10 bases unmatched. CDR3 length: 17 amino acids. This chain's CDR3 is CASSQEQSLAGEGEQFF. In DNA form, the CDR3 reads TGCGCCAGCAGCCAAGAGCAGTCACTAGCGGGGGAAGGTGAGCAGTTCTTC.

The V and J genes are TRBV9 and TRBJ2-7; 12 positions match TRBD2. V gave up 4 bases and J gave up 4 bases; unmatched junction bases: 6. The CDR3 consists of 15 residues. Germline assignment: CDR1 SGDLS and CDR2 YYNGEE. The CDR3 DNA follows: TGTGCCAGCAGCCAGACTAGCGGGAGTTTTTACGAGCAGTACTTC. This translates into CASSQTSGSFYEQYF. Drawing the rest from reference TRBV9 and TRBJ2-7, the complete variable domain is DSGVTQTPKHLITATGQRVTLRCSPRSGDLSVYWYQQSLDQGLQFLIQYYNGEERAKGNILERFSAQQFPDLHSELNLSSLELGDSALYFCASSQTSGSFYEQYFGPGTRLTVT.

CDR3: CASSYFNAVAEAFF. The CDR3 nucleotides read TGTGCCAGCAGTTACTTTAACGCAGTGGCTGAAGCTTTCTTT. The chain is built from TRBV6-5 and TRBJ1-1, with D unresolved. This CDR3 has 14 residues. Between the trimmed V and J ends, which lost 1 base and 6 bases, there was a span of 12 bases. CDR1 is MNHEY and CDR2 is SVGAGI in the germline V gene.

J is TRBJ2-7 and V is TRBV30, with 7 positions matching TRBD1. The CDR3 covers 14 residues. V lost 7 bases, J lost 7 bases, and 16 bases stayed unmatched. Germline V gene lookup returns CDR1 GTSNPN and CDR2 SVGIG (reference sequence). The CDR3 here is CAFLRTGMLWEQYF. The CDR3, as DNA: TGTGCCTTCTTACGGACAGGCATGCTGTGGGAGCAGTACTTC.

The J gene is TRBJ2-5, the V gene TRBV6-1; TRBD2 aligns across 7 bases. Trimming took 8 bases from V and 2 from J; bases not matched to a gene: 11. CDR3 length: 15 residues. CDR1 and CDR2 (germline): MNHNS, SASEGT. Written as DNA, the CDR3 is TGTGCCAGCCCCCCCGGACTAGTACTACAAGAGACCCAGTACTTC. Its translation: CASPPGLVLQETQYF.

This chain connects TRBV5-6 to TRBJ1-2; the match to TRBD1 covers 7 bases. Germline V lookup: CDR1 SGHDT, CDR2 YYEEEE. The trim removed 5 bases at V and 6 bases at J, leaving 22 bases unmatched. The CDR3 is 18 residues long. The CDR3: CASRQYVGQTYLSDGYTF. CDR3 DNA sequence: TGTGCCAGCAGACAGTATGTGGGACAGACATATCTTTCCGATGGCTACACCTTC.

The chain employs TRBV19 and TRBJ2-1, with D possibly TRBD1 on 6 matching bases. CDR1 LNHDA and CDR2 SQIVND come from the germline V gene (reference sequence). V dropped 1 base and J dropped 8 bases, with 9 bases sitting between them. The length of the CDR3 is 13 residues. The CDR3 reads CASSIVGGDEQFF. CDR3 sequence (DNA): TGTGCCAGTAGTATAGTAGGGGGAGATGAGCAGTTCTTC.

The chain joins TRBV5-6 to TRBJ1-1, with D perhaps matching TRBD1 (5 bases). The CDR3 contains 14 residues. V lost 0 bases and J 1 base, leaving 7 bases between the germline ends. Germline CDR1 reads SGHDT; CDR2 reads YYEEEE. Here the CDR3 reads CASSLAGGNTEAFF. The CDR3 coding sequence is TGTGCCAGCAGCTTGGCTGGGGGGAACACTGAAGCTTTCTTT.

The CDR3 spells CASSQVSRDLFGGGELFF. The CDR3 region has the DNA TGTGCCAGCAGCCAAGTCTCTCGGGACCTCTTTGGCGGCGGGGAGCTGTTTTTT. V is TRBV4-2 and J is TRBJ2-2, with D tentatively TRBD1 or TRBD2 (5 bases each). The CDR3 totals 18 residues. Trimming cost V 1 base and J 7 bases, with 22 bases left between them. Per the germline V gene, CDR1 is LGHNA and CDR2 is YNFKEQ.

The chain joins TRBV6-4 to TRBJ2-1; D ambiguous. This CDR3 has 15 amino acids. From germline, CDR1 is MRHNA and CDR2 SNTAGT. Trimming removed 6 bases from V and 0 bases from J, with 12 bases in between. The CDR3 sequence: CASRQTATSYNEQFF. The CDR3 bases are TGTGCCAGCAGGCAGACCGCAACCTCCTACAATGAGCAGTTCTTC.